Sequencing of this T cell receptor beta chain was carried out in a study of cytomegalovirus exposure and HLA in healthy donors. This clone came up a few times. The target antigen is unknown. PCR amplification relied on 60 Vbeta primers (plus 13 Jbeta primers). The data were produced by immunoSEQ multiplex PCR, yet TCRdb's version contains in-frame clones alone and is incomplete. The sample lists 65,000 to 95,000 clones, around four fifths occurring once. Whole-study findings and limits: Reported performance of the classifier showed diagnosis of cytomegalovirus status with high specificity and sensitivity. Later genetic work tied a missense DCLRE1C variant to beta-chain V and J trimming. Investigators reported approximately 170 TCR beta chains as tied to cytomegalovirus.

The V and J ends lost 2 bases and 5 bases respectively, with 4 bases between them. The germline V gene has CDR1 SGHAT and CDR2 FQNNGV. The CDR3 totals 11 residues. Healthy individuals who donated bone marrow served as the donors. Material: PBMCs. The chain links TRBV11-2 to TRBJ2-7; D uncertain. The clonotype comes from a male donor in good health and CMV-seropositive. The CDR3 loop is CASSLLHEQYF. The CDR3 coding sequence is TGTGCCAGCAGCTTACTACACGAGCAGTACTTC.